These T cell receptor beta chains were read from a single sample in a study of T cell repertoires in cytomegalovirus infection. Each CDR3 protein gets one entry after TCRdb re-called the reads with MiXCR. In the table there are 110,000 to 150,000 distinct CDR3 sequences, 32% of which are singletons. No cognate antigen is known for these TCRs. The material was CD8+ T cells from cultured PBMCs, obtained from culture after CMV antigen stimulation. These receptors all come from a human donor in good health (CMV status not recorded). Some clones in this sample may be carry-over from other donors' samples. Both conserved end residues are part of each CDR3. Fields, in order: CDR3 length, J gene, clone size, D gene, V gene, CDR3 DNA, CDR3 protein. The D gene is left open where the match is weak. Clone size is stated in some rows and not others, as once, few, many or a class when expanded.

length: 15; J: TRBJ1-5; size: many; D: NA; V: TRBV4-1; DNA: TGCGCCAGCAGCCAAGATGGGGCGGGAAATCAGCCCCAGCATTTT; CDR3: CASSQDGAGNQPQHF
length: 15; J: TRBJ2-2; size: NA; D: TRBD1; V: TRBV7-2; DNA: TGTGCCAGCAGCCCTTCGGACAGGGGAACCGGGGAGCTGTTTTTT; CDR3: CASSPSDRGTGELFF
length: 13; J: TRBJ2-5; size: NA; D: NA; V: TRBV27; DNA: TGTGCCAGCAGTTCTTCATTAGTTGAGACCCAGTACTTC; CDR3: CASSSSLVETQYF
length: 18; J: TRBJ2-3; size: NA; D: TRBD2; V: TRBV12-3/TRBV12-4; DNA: TGTGCCAGCGGTTACCCACCTAGCGGGGGCACTAGCACAGATACGCAGTATTTT; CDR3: CASGYPPSGGTSTDTQYF
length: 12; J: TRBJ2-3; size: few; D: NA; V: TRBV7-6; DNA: TGTGCCAGCAGCTCACTAGCAGATACGCAGTATTTT; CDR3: CASSSLADTQYF
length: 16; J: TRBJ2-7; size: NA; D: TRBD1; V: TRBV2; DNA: TGTGCCAGCAGTGAACCTGGGCAGGGGGCCTCCTACGAGCAGTACTTC; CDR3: CASSEPGQGASYEQYF
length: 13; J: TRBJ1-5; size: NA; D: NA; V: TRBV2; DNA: TGTGCCAGCAGTGACCGCCCAATCCAGCCCCAGCATTTT; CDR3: CASSDRPIQPQHF
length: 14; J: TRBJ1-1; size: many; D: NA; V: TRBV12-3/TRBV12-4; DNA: TGTGCCAGCAGTTACCTGATATCGAACACTGAAGCTTTCTTT; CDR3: CASSYLISNTEAFF
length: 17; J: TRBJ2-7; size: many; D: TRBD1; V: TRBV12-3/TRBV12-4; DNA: TGTGCCAGCAGTCCCTCCGCCGGGACAGTGAGCTCCTACGAGCAGTACTTC; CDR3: CASSPSAGTVSSYEQYF
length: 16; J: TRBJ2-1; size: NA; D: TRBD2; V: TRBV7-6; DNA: TGTGCCAGCAGCGACCAGGGGCGGGGGGCTTACAATGAGCAGTTCTTC; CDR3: CASSDQGRGAYNEQFF
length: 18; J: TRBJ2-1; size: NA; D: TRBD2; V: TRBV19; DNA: TGTGCCAGTACCCCTGAGGTAGCGGGGACCTACTCCTACAATGAGCAGTTCTTC; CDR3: CASTPEVAGTYSYNEQFF
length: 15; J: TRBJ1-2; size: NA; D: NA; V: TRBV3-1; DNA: TGTGCCAGCAGCCAAGAATTCGTAGACACCTATGGCTACACCTTC; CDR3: CASSQEFVDTYGYTF
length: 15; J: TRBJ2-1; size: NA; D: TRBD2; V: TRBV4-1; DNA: TGCGCCAGCAGCCAAGCTCCGGGGGGTTACAATGAGCAGTTCTTC; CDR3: CASSQAPGGYNEQFF
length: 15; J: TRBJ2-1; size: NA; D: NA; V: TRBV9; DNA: TGTGCCAGCAGCGTAGAAGGGACGACCTACAATGAGCAGTTCTTC; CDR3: CASSVEGTTYNEQFF
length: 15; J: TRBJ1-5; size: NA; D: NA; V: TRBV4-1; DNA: TGCGCCAGCAGCCAAAACGCGGCTAGCAATCAGCCCCAGCATTTT; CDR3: CASSQNAASNQPQHF
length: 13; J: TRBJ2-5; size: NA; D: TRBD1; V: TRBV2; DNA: TGTGCCAGCATCCAGGGACAGCAAGAGACCCAGTACTTC; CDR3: CASIQGQQETQYF
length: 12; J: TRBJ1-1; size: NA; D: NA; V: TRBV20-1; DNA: TGCAGTGCTAGAACTGAGAGACCTGAAGCTTTCTTT; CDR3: CSARTERPEAFF
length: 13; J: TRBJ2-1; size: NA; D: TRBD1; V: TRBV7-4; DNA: TGTGCCAGCAACAAACAGGGGAGCAATGAGCAGTTCTTC; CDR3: CASNKQGSNEQFF
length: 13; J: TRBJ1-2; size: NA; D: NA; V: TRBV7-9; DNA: TGTGCCAGCAGCCCCGTCGGGGACTATGGCTACACCTTC; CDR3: CASSPVGDYGYTF
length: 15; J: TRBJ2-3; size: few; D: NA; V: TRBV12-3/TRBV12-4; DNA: TGTGCCACATCGAGGAGGGCCCCGGGCACAGATACGCAGTATTTT; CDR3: CATSRRAPGTDTQYF
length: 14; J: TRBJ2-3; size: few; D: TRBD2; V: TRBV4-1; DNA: TGCGCCAGCAGCCAAGATAGCGGGGTGGATACGCAGTATTTT; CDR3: CASSQDSGVDTQYF
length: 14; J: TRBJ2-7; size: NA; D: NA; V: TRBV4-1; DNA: TGCGCCAGCAGCCAAGAGACGACCCTCGGCGAGCAGTACTTC; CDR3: CASSQETTLGEQYF
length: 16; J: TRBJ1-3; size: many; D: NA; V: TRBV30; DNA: TGTGCCTGGAGTCGGGGAGGGGGGAGCTCTGGAAACACCATATATTTT; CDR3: CAWSRGGGSSGNTIYF
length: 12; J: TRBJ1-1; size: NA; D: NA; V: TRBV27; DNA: TGTGCCAGCAGTTTAGAAGGGTCTGAAGCTTTCTTT; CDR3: CASSLEGSEAFF
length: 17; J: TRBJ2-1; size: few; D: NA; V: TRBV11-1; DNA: TGTGCCAGCAGCTTACTAACATCAGGCGGCTCCTACAATGAGCAGTTCTTC; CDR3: CASSLLTSGGSYNEQFF
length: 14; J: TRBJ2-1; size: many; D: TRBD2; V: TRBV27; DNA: TGTGCCAGCTATGGCGGGGGGGCCTACAATGAGCAGTTCTTC; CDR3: CASYGGGAYNEQFF
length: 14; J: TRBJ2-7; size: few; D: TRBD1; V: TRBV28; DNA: TGTGCCAGCAGTTTAGAGGCAGGGGGCAACGAGCAGTACTTC; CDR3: CASSLEAGGNEQYF
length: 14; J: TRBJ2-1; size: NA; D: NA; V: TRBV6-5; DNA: TGTGCCAGCAGTTACGTGCCAACCCCGGATGAGCAGTTCTTC; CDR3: CASSYVPTPDEQFF
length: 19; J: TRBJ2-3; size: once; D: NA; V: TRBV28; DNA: TGTGCCAGCAGTTCACCCGGAATCGGCAGGACCCTTAGCACAGATACGCAGTATTTT; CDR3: CASSSPGIGRTLSTDTQYF
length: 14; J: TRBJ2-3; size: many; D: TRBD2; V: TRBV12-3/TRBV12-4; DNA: TGTGCCAGCAGACGAGCGGGGGGCACAGATACGCAGTATTTT; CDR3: CASRRAGGTDTQYF
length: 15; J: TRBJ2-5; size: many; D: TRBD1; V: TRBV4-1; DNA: TGCGCCAGCAGCCTCGGACAGGGGCTGCAAGAGACCCAGTACTTC; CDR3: CASSLGQGLQETQYF
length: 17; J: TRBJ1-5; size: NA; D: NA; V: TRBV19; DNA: TGTGCCAGTAGTATGTCAGGGGCAGGGAGAAGCAATCAACCCCAGCATTTT; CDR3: CASSMSGAGRSNQPQHF
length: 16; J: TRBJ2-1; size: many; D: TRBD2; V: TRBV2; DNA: TGTGCCAGCAGCGAAGTGACTAGCGGGGGGGCCCATGAGCAGTTCTTC; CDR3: CASSEVTSGGAHEQFF
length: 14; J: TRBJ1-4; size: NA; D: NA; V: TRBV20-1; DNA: TGCAGTGCTAGCATACCCAGGGGTGGTGAAAAACTGTTTTTT; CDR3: CSASIPRGGEKLFF
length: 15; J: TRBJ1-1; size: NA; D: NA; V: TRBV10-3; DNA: TGTGCCATCAGTGAGTCAGGGACATCGAACACTGAAGCTTTCTTT; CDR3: CAISESGTSNTEAFF
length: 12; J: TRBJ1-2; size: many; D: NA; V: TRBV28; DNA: TGTGCCAGCAGCCCAGGAAACTATGGCTACACCTTC; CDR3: CASSPGNYGYTF
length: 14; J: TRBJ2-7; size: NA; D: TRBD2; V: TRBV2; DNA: TGTGCCAACCGACCGGGACTAGCGGGGAACGAGCAGTACTTC; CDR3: CANRPGLAGNEQYF
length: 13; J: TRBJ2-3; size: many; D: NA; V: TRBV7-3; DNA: TGTGCCAGCAGCCCCACCTCTGGGGATACGCAGTATTTT; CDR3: CASSPTSGDTQYF
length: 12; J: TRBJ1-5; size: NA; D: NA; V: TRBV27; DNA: TGTGCCAGCAGTTTAAGGGGTCAGCCCCAGCATTTT; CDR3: CASSLRGQPQHF
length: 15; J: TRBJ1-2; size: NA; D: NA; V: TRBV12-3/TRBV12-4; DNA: TGTGCCAGCAGTTTAGAAAGGGAACGTGTCTATGGCTACACCTTC; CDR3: CASSLERERVYGYTF
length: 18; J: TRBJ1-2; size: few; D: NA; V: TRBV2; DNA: TGTGCCAGCAGTGAAGAGGGCTCAAGGGCACCGCATTTCTATGGCTACACCTTC; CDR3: CASSEEGSRAPHFYGYTF
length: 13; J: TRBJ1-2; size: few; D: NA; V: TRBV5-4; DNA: TGTGCCAGCAGCTTGTCCCGGGACAAAGGCTACACCTTC; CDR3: CASSLSRDKGYTF
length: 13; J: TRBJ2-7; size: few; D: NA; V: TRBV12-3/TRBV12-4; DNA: TGTGCCAGCAGCCACCGTCAGGCCGGCGAGCAGTACTTC; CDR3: CASSHRQAGEQYF
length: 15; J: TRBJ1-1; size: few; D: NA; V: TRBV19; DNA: TGTGCCAGTAGTATAGGGGGCAGGGCGAACACTGAAGCTTTCTTT; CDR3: CASSIGGRANTEAFF
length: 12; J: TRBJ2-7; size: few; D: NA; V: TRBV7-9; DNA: TGTGCCAGCATCGGGGACTCGTACGAGCAGTACTTC; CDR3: CASIGDSYEQYF
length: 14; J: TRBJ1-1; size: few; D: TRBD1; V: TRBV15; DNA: TGTGCCACCAGAGGGGACAGGCTGAACACTGAAGCTTTCTTT; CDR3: CATRGDRLNTEAFF
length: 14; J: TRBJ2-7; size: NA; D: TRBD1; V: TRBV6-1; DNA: TGTGCCAGCAGAGACCCGACAGGGGCCTACGAGCAGTACTTC; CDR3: CASRDPTGAYEQYF
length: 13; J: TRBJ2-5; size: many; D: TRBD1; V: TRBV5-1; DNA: TGCGCCAGCAGCTTAACAGGGGACGAGACCCAGTACTTC; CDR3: CASSLTGDETQYF
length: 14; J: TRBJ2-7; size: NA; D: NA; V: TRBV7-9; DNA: TGTGCCAGCGGGAACCGGGACAACCCCTACGAGCAGTACTTC; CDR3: CASGNRDNPYEQYF
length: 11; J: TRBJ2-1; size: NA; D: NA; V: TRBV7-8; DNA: TGTGCCAGCAGCTTGAGGGGGGAGCAGTTCTTC; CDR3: CASSLRGEQFF
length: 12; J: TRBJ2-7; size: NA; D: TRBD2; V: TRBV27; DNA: TGTGCCACCGGGGGGGGCAGGAACGAGCAGTACTTC; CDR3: CATGGGRNEQYF
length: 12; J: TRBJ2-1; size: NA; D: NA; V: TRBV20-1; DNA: TGCAGTGCTAGAGAAGGTCACAATGAGCAGTTCTTC; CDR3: CSAREGHNEQFF
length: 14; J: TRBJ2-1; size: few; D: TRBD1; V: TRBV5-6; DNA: TGTGCCAGCAGATATGAGAGGGGGCGCGGTGAGCAGTTCTTC; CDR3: CASRYERGRGEQFF
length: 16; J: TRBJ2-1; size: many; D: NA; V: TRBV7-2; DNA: TGTGCCAGCAGCTTAGAATTGGGTGTTCTCTACAATGAGCAGTTCTTC; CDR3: CASSLELGVLYNEQFF
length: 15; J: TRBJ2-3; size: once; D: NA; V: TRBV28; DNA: TGTGCCAGCAGGACGGGGCTGGTTGGCACAGATACGCAGTATTTT; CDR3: CASRTGLVGTDTQYF
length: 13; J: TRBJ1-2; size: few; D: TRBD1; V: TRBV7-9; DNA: TGTGCCAGCAGCGCAGGGGGCTACTATGGCTACACCTTC; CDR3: CASSAGGYYGYTF
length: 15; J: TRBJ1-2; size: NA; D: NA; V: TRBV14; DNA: TGTGCCAGCAGCCAAGGGCCGGCTGGCGGCTATGGCTACACCTTC; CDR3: CASSQGPAGGYGYTF
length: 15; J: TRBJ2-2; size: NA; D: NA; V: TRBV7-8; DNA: TGTGCCAGCAGCTTAGTTCCCACTTACACCGGGGAGCTGTTTTTT; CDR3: CASSLVPTYTGELFF
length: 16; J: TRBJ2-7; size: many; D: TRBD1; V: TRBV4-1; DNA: TGCGCCAGCAGCCAAGCTGGGGACAGAGCCACCTACGAGCAGTACTTC; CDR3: CASSQAGDRATYEQYF